This T cell receptor beta chain was profiled in a study of blood T cell repertoires in COVID-19. On the study more broadly: Samples of COVID-19 (acute and convalescent) were obtained from the United States, Italy and Spain. The analysed material was cDNA or gDNA that came from T cells, B-cell-depleted T cells, or PBMCs.

This CDR3 is 15 amino acids long. V was clipped by 4 bases and J by 0 bases, with 9 bases between them. Germline values: CDR1 LGHNA, CDR2 YNFKEQ. In the study's own analysis: Amplifying reference gene primers gave estimates of nucleated cell counts. The method was immunoSEQ multiplex PCR; TCRdb's version includes in-frame clones alone and lacks a portion of them. Clone size and V and J calls were adopted from that table, with D and trimming inferred from the DNA. The sample lists roughly 230,000 clones, 65% to 85% seen once, with approximately 4.8% in the top ten. The source material was peripheral blood. The clonotype comes from a man in his fifties or sixties with active or convalescent COVID-19. The chain uses TRBV4-2 and TRBJ2-2; D call uncertain. The CDR3 coding sequence is TGTGCCAGCAGCCGGTCCAGGTCGAACACCGGGGAGCTGTTTTTT. This sequence encodes CASSRSRSNTGELFF.